The 14 T cell receptor beta chains given below trace back to one sample, sequenced in a study of cytomegalovirus exposure and HLA in healthy donors. A multiplex PCR was run with 60 Vbeta primers and 13 Jbeta primers. Assay: immunoSEQ multiplex PCR; the TCRdb copy retains only in-frame clones and omits some. This sample has around 120,000 clones, with roughly three quarters found just once. Sequencing used PBMCs. The receptors come from a young man in good health and CMV-seropositive.

This chain uses TRBV5-6 with TRBJ2-5, with 9 bases fitting TRBD1. The V gene end was trimmed by 2 bases and the J gene end by 6 bases; junction bases not matched to a gene: 17. Germline assignment: CDR1 SGHDT and CDR2 YYEEEE. The CDR3 extends over 18 amino acids. The DNA for the CDR3 is TGTGCCAGCAGCTTTGGGGGAATTACGGGACAGGGCAGGAAGACCCAGTACTTC. Protein product: CASSFGGITGQGRKTQYF.

This clone was counted once. A read error may produce the germline difference seen at one junction end. This chain uses TRBV4-3 with TRBJ2-4; D is uncertain. CDR1 and CDR2 from the germline V gene are LGHNA and YSLEER. The CDR3 extends over 18 amino acids. The CDR3 nucleotides are TGCGCCAGCAGCCAAGACCCCGACCATTGGCGAGCCAAAAACAGTCAGTACTTC. Its translation is CASSQDPDHWRAKNSQYF.

CDR3 DNA: TGTGCCAGCAGCGTTCTTGGACAGGGGGAGACTGAAGCTTTCTTT. It specifies CASSVLGQGETEAFF. The chain has TRBV9 and TRBJ1-1, with 10 positions matching TRBD1. This CDR3 has 15 amino acids. J lost 5 bases, V lost 2 bases, and 6 bases had no gene match. The germline V gene has CDR1 SGDLS and CDR2 YYNGEE.

V gene TRBV27 combines with J gene TRBJ2-5; no reliable D call. Near its end, the DNA agrees better with TRBJ2-7, so the J call may be wrong. In germline, CDR1 is MNHEY, CDR2 SMNVEV (reference sequence). There are 13 residues in the CDR3. For the CDR3, the DNA is TGTGCCAGCAGTTTAGGAGAATTCCACGAGCAGTACTTC. Translation gives CASSLGEFHEQYF.

The DNA for the CDR3 is TGTGCCACCAGCAGAGCCGCAACAGGGTGGGATACGCAGTATTTT. This codes for CATSRAATGWDTQYF. The genes are TRBV15 and TRBJ2-3, with TRBD1 as a possible D gene (6 bases). This CDR3 has 15 amino acids. Germline V gene lookup returns CDR1 LNHNV and CDR2 YYDKDF (reference sequence). V was trimmed by 1 base and J by 6 bases, leaving 14 bases between them.

The CDR3 DNA sequence: TGCAGCGTTGTGGCGGGAGAAGGCAATGAGCAGTTCTTC. Its translation: CSVVAGEGNEQFF. The chain recombines TRBV29-1 with TRBJ2-1; the match to TRBD2 covers 7 bases. Looked up from germline, CDR1 is SQVTM and CDR2 is ANQGSEA. CDR3 length: 13 residues. The ends lost 4 bases at V and 6 bases at J; junction bases unmatched: 6.

The chain is built from TRBV5-1 and TRBJ2-1; a possible D gene is TRBD2 (5 bases). There are 13 residues in the CDR3. V was shortened by 6 bases and J by 8 bases, with 15 bases between the two germline ends. From germline, CDR1 is SGHRS and CDR2 YFSETQ. CDR3 nucleotides: TGCGCCAGCACCGGGGAAGTATGGTATGAGCAGTTCTTC. This encodes CASTGEVWYEQFF.

The chain carries TRBV28 and TRBJ1-6; D is uncertain. Trimming removed 5 bases at V and 7 bases at J, with 6 bases between. Germline V gene lookup returns CDR1 MDHEN and CDR2 SYDVKM. The CDR3 runs to 12 residues. The CDR3 bases are TGTGCCAGCAGTGCCGGGAATTCACCCCTCCACTTT. Translated, it gives CASSAGNSPLHF.

This chain joins TRBV29-1 and TRBJ1-2; unclear D gene. The V gene's germline CDR1 is SQVTM and CDR2 ANQGSEA. The CDR3 sequence is 15 residues long. Trimming left V 8 bases short and J 4 bases short, with 23 bases between. The CDR3 DNA is TGCAGCCGTTTGGAGCGAGGAGTGCAGAGCTATGGCTACACCTTC. Amino acids: CSRLERGVQSYGYTF.

The rearrangement uses TRBV5-1 and TRBJ1-1; 11 bases are a match to TRBD1. The CDR3 totals 16 residues. J was trimmed by 1 base and V by 3 bases; bases with no gene match: 5. Germline lookup yields CDR1 SGHRS and CDR2 YFSETQ. This chain's CDR3 is CASSWGDRGGNTEAFF. CDR3 bases: TGCGCCAGCAGCTGGGGGGACAGGGGGGGGAACACTGAAGCTTTCTTT.

J is TRBJ1-1 and V is TRBV4-2, with 8 bases that match TRBD1. CDR1 is LGHNA, CDR2 YNFKEQ, per germline. The CDR3 has 14 amino acids. J was trimmed by 2 bases and V by 4 bases; bases with no gene match: 3. DNA for the CDR3: TGTGCCAGCAGCCTCGGGACAGGAAACACTGAAGCTTTCTTT. As protein: CASSLGTGNTEAFF.

This clone was observed once. CDR3 sequence: CASSVYIGGNTGELFF. The DNA of the CDR3 is TGTGCCAGCAGCGTGTACATCGGGGGAAACACCGGGGAGCTGTTTTTT. The chain employs TRBV9 and TRBJ2-2, with D perhaps matching TRBD2 (6 bases). The CDR3 extends over 16 amino acids. With 2 bases removed from V and 2 bases from J, the gap between germline ends came to 13 bases. The V gene's germline CDR1 is SGDLS and CDR2 YYNGEE.

V is TRBV7-2 and J is TRBJ2-3; TRBD2 aligns across 9 bases. Germline values: CDR1 SGHTA, CDR2 FQGNSA. The CDR3 runs to 15 residues. The ends lost 5 bases at V and 2 bases at J; junction bases unmatched: 5. For the CDR3, the DNA is TGTGCCAGCAGCACCTCGGGACTAGCCACAGATACGCAGTATTTT. Residues: CASSTSGLATDTQYF. Using reference TRBV7-2 and TRBJ2-3 for the parts outside the CDR3, the full variable domain is GAGVSQSPSNKVTEKGKDVELRCDPISGHTALYWYRQSLGQGLEFLIYFQGNSAPDKSGLPSDRFSAERTGGSVSTLTIQRTQQEDSAVYLCASSTSGLATDTQYFGPGTRLTVL.

This clone is a singleton in its sample. The chain recombines TRBV21-1 with TRBJ2-5; the D call in the table, TRBD1, was not verified against the DNA. TRBV21-1 is labeled a pseudogene. This CDR3 has 15 residues. CDR3 protein: CASSRIGTGRKTQYF. The DNA of the CDR3 is TGTGCCAGCAGTCGGATTGGGACAGGGAGAAAGACCCAGTACTTC.